One T cell receptor (beta chain) is described in this entry. The data are from a study of technical replicates of blood from several donors. Some clones are missing from TCRdb's copy, which holds only in-frame ones; the method was immunoSEQ multiplex PCR. The sample lists some 76,000 clones; 95% to 98% were seen once. What was sequenced was T cells isolated from PBMCs. This TCR was sampled from a human donor in good health.

The CDR3 protein is CASSLVSQGYNEQFF. CDR3 nucleotide sequence: TGTGCCAGCAGCTTAGTATCCCAGGGATACAATGAGCAGTTCTTC. This chain joins TRBV11-2 and TRBJ2-1; D might be TRBD1 (5 bases). This CDR3 contains 15 residues. Trimming cost V 1 base and J 4 bases, with 11 bases left between them. CDR1 is SGHAT, CDR2 FQNNGV, per germline.